The next 21 T cell receptor beta chains were all read from a single sample in a study of control samples from healthy donors and cancer patients. The method was immunoSEQ multiplex PCR; TCRdb's version includes in-frame clones alone and lacks a portion of them. The table shows 95,000 to 130,000 clones, with 75% to 90% occurring only once. The source material was PBMCs. These receptors were taken from a woman in her 50s with colorectal cancer.

This clone has just one count. The CDR3 loop reads CASHRTSGGWETQYF. In DNA, the CDR3 is TGTGCCAGCCATAGGACTAGCGGGGGGTGGGAGACCCAGTACTTC. V and J are TRBV28 and TRBJ2-5; TRBD2 matches 14 bases. J was trimmed by 5 bases and V by 8 bases; bases with no gene match: 7. CDR1 and CDR2 from the germline V gene are MDHEN and SYDVKM. The length of the CDR3 is 15 residues.

This chain joins TRBV6-1 and TRBJ1-2, with unresolved D. V dropped 1 base and J dropped 6 bases, with 6 bases sitting between them. Germline loops: CDR1 MNHNS, CDR2 SASEGT. The length of the CDR3 is 12 residues. The CDR3 bases are TGTGCCAGCAGTGAAGGGGGTCATGGCTACACCTTC. This encodes CASSEGGHGYTF.

The chain couples TRBV5-1 to TRBJ2-7; 16 bases line up with TRBD2. Per the germline V gene, CDR1 is SGHRS and CDR2 is YFSETQ. There are 17 residues in the CDR3. The ends lost 0 bases at V and 5 bases at J; junction bases unmatched: 5. CDR3: CASSLEGTSGGADEQYF. Here the CDR3 DNA reads TGCGCCAGCAGCTTGGAGGGGACTAGCGGGGGGGCCGACGAGCAGTACTTC.

This clone has a single count. The V and J genes are TRBV24-1 and TRBJ2-7, with TRBD1 matching 8 bases. The V gene's germline CDR1 is KGHDR and CDR2 SFDVKD. V was pared by 0 bases and J by 4 bases, with 13 bases of the junction left unmatched. The CDR3 runs 18 residues. The CDR3 loop reads CATSDLQGEAGGLYEQYF. The CDR3, as DNA: TGTGCCACCAGTGATTTGCAAGGGGAGGCAGGGGGCCTGTACGAGCAGTACTTC.

CDR3 protein: CASSEFGQKYGGYTF. The CDR3 nucleotides read TGTGCCAGCAGTGAGTTTGGACAGAAATATGGGGGCTACACCTTC. V usage is TRBV2 and J usage is TRBJ1-2, with D possibly being TRBD1 (6 bases). CDR1 is SNHLY, CDR2 FYNNEI, per germline. The CDR3 length is 15 residues. With 3 bases removed from V and 8 bases from J, the gap between germline ends came to 19 bases. Full variable domain (outside the CDR3, taken from reference TRBV2 and TRBJ1-2): EPEVTQTPSHQVTQMGQEVILRCVPISNHLYFYWYRQILGQKVEFLVSFYNNEISEKSEIFDDQFSVERPDGSNFTLKIRSTKLEDSAMYFCASSEFGQKYGGYTFGSGTRLTVV.

This sequence joins TRBV28 and TRBJ1-2; D remains unclear. The ends were cut back, 6 bases at V and 0 bases at J, with 14 bases in the middle. In germline, CDR1 is MDHEN, CDR2 SYDVKM. The CDR3 length is 15 residues. The CDR3 DNA reads TGTGCCAGCAGCCCACCCCCGGATACTAACTATGGCTACACCTTC. Its protein is CASSPPPDTNYGYTF.

The chain joins TRBV12-3 or TRBV12-4 to TRBJ1-1; D ambiguous. V lost 3 bases, J lost 1 base, and 6 bases lay in between. CDR3 length: 13 amino acids. CDR3 DNA sequence: TGTGCCAGCAGTTTGGCAGGGAACACTGAAGCTTTCTTT. It specifies CASSLAGNTEAFF.

The V and J genes are TRBV5-6 and TRBJ2-5, with D hard to call. V lost 0 bases to trimming and J lost 7 bases, with 19 bases between them. The CDR3 length is 16 residues. Germline CDR1 reads SGHDT; CDR2 reads YYEEEE. This CDR3 reads CASSLGGLTPWGTQYF. The CDR3 DNA is TGTGCCAGCAGCTTGGGTGGTTTGACTCCCTGGGGGACCCAGTACTTC.

The genes are TRBV18 and TRBJ2-1; D may be TRBD1 or TRBD2 (5 bases each). The CDR3 runs to 14 residues. Trimming stripped 1 base from V and 7 bases from J, with 11 bases between. CDR1 is KGHSH, CDR2 LQKENI, per germline. The CDR3 loop is CASSPRSEGNEQFF. The CDR3 DNA reads as TGTGCCAGCTCACCACGCAGCGAGGGGAATGAGCAGTTCTTC.

V gene TRBV21-1 combines with J gene TRBJ2-7; the table's D call of TRBD2 was not tested on the DNA. TRBV21-1 is noted as a pseudogene. The CDR3 length is 19 residues. This chain's CDR3 is CASSARHPRDLKTTYEQYF. CDR3 bases: TGTGCCAGCAGCGCTCGACACCCCCGGGACTTAAAAACCACCTACGAGCAGTACTTC.

This CDR3 is CASSYGGRRNSPLHF. DNA of the CDR3: TGTGCCAGCAGTTACGGGGGCCGGAGGAATTCACCCCTCCACTTT. V gene TRBV6-5 combines with J gene TRBJ1-6; maybe TRBD1 (6 bases). This CDR3 has 15 residues. V lost 2 bases, J lost 7 bases, and 12 bases lay in between. Germline V gene sequence: CDR1 MNHEY, CDR2 SVGAGI.

The V gene is TRBV3-1 (or the pseudogene TRBV3-2), the J gene TRBJ1-1, with D unclear. Trimming shortened V by 1 base and J by 5 bases, and 17 bases separated the two germline ends. The CDR3 is 16 amino acids. CDR1 is LGHDT and CDR2 is YNNKEL in the germline V gene (reference sequence). The CDR3 here is CASSQVLGYMRTEAFF. CDR3 nucleotides: TGTGCCAGCAGCCAAGTTCTCGGCTATATGAGGACTGAAGCTTTCTTT.

This chain uses TRBV3-1 (or the pseudogene TRBV3-2) with TRBJ2-5; perhaps D is TRBD1 or TRBD2 (5 bases each). This CDR3 contains 14 residues. V was pared by 2 bases and J by 1 base, with 8 bases between. Germline V gives CDR1 LGHDT, CDR2 YNNKEL (reference sequence). The CDR3 DNA reads TGTGCCAGCAGCCAAACTGGGGGCCAAGAGACCCAGTACTTC. This translates into CASSQTGGQETQYF.

The J gene is TRBJ1-2, the V gene TRBV7-2, with 8 nucleotides matching TRBD1. Trimming took 8 bases from V and 6 from J; bases not matched to a gene: 11. This CDR3 is 14 amino acids long. CDR1 and CDR2 (germline): SGHTA, FQGNSA. Written as DNA, the CDR3 is TGTGCCAGCGCGGAATTGACAGGGGCACATGGCTACACCTTC. Translated, it gives CASAELTGAHGYTF. Full variable domain (outside the CDR3, taken from reference TRBV7-2 and TRBJ1-2): GAGVSQSPSNKVTEKGKDVELRCDPISGHTALYWYRQSLGQGLEFLIYFQGNSAPDKSGLPSDRFSAERTGGSVSTLTIQRTQQEDSAVYLCASAELTGAHGYTFGSGTRLTVV.

This chain joins TRBV15 and TRBJ2-5, with 12 bases aligning to TRBD2. V lost 0 bases to trimming and J lost 9 bases; unmatched junction nucleotides: 5. Germline V lookup: CDR1 LNHNV, CDR2 YYDKDF (reference sequence). The CDR3 covers 15 residues. The CDR3 nucleotides are TGTGCCACCAGCAGAGATCCTCTAGCGGGAGGGTCCCAGTACTTC. As protein: CATSRDPLAGGSQYF.

The chain employs TRBV6-5 and TRBJ1-2; the D is unclear. This CDR3 is 14 amino acids long. Germline CDR1 and CDR2: MNHEY and SVGAGI. Deletions cut 6 bases from V and 4 bases from J, with 15 bases between. The CDR3 bases are TGTGCCAGCAGCGAGACAACCGCCTTCTATGGCTACACCTTC. It yields the protein CASSETTAFYGYTF.

The chain combines TRBV6-5 with TRBJ1-2, with D perhaps matching TRBD1 (5 bases). The germline V gene has CDR1 MNHEY and CDR2 SVGAGI. V was clipped by 6 bases and J by 8 bases, with 19 bases between them. The CDR3 runs 14 residues. The CDR3 nucleotides read TGTGCCAGCAGGACCCGACAAGGGGACGGCGGCTACACCTTC. Encoded protein: CASRTRQGDGGYTF.

This clone occurred once. The chain links TRBV5-5 to TRBJ1-4; D is undetermined. CDR3 size: 15 residues. V was clipped by 3 bases and J by 7 bases, with 16 bases between them. Germline-derived CDR1 and CDR2 are SGHKS and YYEKEE (reference sequence). The CDR3 region has the DNA TGTGCCAGCAGCTCGACATCGGCCAGCGGTGAAAAACTGTTTTTT. Protein product: CASSSTSASGEKLFF.

The chain is built from TRBV5-1 and TRBJ2-7, with TRBD1 as a possible D gene (6 bases). The CDR3 runs 13 residues. Per germline, CDR1 SGHRS and CDR2 YFSETQ. The germline V and J ends were trimmed by 5 bases and 7 bases, with 16 bases remaining between them. The CDR3 region is CASRLTGDVEQYF. CDR3 in DNA: TGCGCCAGCAGACTGACAGGTGATGTTGAGCAGTACTTC.

This chain uses TRBV10-3 with TRBJ2-3; 10 nucleotides line up with TRBD2. Germline loops: CDR1 ENHRY, CDR2 SYGVKD. The CDR3 is 16 residues long. V shed 0 bases, J shed 5 bases, and the junction held 5 bases outside the gene matches. The CDR3 bases are TGTGCCATCAGTGAGTCTCTAGCGGGAGATGTAGATACGCAGTATTTT. This codes for CAISESLAGDVDTQYF.

In this sample, this clone turned up once. V is TRBV19 and J is TRBJ2-7; 7 positions agree with TRBD1. The length of the CDR3 is 13 residues. The V segment lost 3 bases and the J segment 2 bases; nucleotides outside the gene matches: 1. Per the germline V gene, CDR1 is LNHDA and CDR2 is SQIVND (reference sequence). CDR3 amino acids: CASSIGQAYEQYF. In DNA, the CDR3 is TGTGCCAGTAGTATCGGACAGGCCTACGAGCAGTACTTC.